The clone carrying this T cell receptor (beta chain) has only one observation. The data are from a study of T cell responses to AZD1222 COVID-19 vaccine. Only in-frame clones appear in the TCRdb table, and some are missing; sequencing was by immunoSEQ multiplex PCR. The sample lists around 180,000 clones, roughly 94% occurring once. The CDR3 has 14 residues. The trim removed 5 bases at V and 4 bases at J, leaving 5 bases unmatched. Germline lookup yields CDR1 SGHRS and CDR2 YFSETQ. The source of this sequence is an adult who received the AZD1222 COVID-19 vaccine. This chain joins TRBV5-1 and TRBJ2-4, with 8 bases matching TRBD2. The sample in question was peripheral blood, obtained 28 days after the second AZD1222 dose. CDR3 sequence (DNA): TGCGCCAGCAGGGATACTAGCGGTAAAAACATTCAGTACTTC. Translating it yields CASRDTSGKNIQYF. The entire variable domain, with the rest obtained from reference TRBV5-1 and TRBJ2-4, is as follows: KAGVTQTPRYLIKTRGQQVTLSCSPISGHRSVSWYQQTPGQGLQFLFEYFSETQRNKGNFPGRFSGRQFSNSRSEMNVSTLELGDSALYLCASRDTSGKNIQYFGAGTRLSVL.